The sequence of this TCR beta chain was determined in a study of cytomegalovirus exposure and HLA in healthy donors. Study-wide points: Across all donors, roughly uniform sequencing depth was an assumption of the presence/absence analyses. According to an earlier analysis, most TCR beta V segments yielded productive rearrangements about 90% or about 30% of the time. Within the data, a cluster of highly shared sequence variants was likely a sequencing artifact.

Primers: 60 Vbeta forward and 13 Jbeta reverse. Repertoires were generated with immunoSEQ multiplex PCR, while TCRdb's copy carries only in-frame clones and drops some. This sample's table reports more than 45,000 clones. Remarks on this clone: Its specificity is not known.

CDR1 and CDR2 from the germline V gene are LNHDA and SQIVND (reference sequence). This CDR3 has 14 amino acids. Trimming at V came to 10 bases and at J to 5 bases, leaving 9 bases not matched to a gene. This sequence was found in a male donor in good health and CMV-seronegative. Sequencing was done on a sample of PBMCs. V is TRBV19 and J is TRBJ1-5; 9 bases fit TRBD1. The CDR3 region is CATRDRAFDQPQHF. CDR3 sequence (DNA): TGTGCCACCCGGGACAGGGCCTTCGATCAGCCCCAGCATTTT. The full variable domain, with the rest looked up from reference TRBV19 and TRBJ1-5, is DGGITQSPKYLFRKEGQNVTLSCEQNLNHDAMYWYRQDPGQGLRLIYYSQIVNDFQKGDIAEGYSVSREKKESFPLTVTSAQKNPTAFYLCATRDRAFDQPQHFGDGTRLSIL.